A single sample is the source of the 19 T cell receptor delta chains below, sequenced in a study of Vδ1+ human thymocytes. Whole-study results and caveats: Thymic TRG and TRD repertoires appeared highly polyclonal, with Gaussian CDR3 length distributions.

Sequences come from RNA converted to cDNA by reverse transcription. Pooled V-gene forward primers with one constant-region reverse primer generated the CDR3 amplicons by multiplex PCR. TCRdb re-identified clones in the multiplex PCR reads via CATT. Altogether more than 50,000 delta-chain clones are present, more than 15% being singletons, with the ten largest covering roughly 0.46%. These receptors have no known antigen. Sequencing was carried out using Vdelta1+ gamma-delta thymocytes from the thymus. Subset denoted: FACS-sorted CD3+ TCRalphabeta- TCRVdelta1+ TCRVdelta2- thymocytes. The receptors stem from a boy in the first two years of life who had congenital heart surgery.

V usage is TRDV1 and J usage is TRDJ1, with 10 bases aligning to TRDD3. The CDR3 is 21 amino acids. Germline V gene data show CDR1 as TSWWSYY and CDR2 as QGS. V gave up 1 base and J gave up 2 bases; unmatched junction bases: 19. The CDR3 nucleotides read TGTGCTCTTGGGGAACCAGCTTCCTACAAGTGGGGGATACTCGGGACCGATAAACTCATCTTT. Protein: CALGEPASYKWGILGTDKLIF.

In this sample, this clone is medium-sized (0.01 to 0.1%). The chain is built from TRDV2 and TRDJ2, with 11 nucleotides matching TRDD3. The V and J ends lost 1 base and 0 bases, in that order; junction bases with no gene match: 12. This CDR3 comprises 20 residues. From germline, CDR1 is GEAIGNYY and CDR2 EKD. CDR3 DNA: TGTGCCTGTGACACGAGCTGGGGGATACTCCCCCCTGCTTTGACAGCACAACTCTTCTTT. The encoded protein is CACDTSWGILPPALTAQLFF.

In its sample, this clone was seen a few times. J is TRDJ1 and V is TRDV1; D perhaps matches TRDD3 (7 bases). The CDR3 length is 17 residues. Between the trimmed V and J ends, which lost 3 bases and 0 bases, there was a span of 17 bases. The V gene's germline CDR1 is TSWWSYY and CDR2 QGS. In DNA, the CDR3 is TGTGCTCTTGGGGATCCTACGGCACTGGGGTACACCGATAAACTCATCTTT. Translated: CALGDPTALGYTDKLIF.

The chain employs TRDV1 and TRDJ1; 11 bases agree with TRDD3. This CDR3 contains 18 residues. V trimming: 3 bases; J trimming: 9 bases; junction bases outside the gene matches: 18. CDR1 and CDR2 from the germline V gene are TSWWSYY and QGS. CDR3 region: CALGEVNYPGGYNKELIF. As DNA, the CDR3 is TGTGCTCTTGGGGAGGTAAACTACCCTGGGGGATACAACAAGGAACTCATCTTT.

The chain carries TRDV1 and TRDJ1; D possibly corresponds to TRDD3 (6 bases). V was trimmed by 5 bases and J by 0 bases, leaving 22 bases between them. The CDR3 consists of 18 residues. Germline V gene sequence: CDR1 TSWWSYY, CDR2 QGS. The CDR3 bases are TGTGCTCTTGGGTATCCTCGAATGGGGGTTATGTACACCGATAAACTCATCTTT. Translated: CALGYPRMGVMYTDKLIF.

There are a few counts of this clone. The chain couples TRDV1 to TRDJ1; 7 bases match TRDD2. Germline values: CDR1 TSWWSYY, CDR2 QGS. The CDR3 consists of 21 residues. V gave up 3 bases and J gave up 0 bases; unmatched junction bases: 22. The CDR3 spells CALGESILPEGVFLYTDKLIF. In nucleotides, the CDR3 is TGTGCTCTTGGGGAGTCAATCCTTCCTGAAGGTGTATTCCTGTACACCGATAAACTCATCTTT.

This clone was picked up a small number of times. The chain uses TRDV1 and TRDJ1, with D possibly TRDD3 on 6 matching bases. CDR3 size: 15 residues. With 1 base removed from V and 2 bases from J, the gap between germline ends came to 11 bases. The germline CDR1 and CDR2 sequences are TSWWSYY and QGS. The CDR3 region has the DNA TGTGCTCTTGGGGAACGCGGGGGGGAGACCGATAAACTCATCTTT. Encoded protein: CALGERGGETDKLIF.

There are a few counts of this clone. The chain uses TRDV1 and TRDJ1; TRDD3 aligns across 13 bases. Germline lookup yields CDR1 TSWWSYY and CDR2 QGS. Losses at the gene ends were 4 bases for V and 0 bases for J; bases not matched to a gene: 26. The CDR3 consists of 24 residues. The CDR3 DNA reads TGTGCTCTTGGGGGCCGCTCCCGACGTACTGGGGGATACGAAGTCTGGGCATACACCGATAAACTCATCTTT. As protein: CALGGRSRRTGGYEVWAYTDKLIF.

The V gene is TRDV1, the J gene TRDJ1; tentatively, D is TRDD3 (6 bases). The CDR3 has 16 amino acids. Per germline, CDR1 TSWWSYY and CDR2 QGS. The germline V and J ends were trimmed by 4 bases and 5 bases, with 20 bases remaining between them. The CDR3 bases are TGTGCTCTTGGGGGCCTTAAGGGGGGAGCTCCGGATAAACTCATCTTT. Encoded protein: CALGGLKGGAPDKLIF.

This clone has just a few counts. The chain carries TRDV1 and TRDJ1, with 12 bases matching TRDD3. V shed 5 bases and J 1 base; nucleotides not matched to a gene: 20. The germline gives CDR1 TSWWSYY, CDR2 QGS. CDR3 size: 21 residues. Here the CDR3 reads CALGHGPIKLGDTWGTDKLIF. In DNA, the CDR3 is TGTGCTCTTGGGCACGGACCCATTAAACTGGGGGATACTTGGGGCACCGATAAACTCATCTTT.

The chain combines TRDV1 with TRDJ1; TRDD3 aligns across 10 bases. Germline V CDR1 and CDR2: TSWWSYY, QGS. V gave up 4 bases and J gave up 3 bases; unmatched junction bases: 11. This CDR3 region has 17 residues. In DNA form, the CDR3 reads TGTGCTCTTGGGGGCCCAACCGGGGGATACGTTTCCGATAAACTCATCTTT. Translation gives CALGGPTGGYVSDKLIF.

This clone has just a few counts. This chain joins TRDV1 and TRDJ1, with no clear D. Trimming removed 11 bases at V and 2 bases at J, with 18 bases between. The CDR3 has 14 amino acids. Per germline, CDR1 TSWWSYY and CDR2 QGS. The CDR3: CAYANACGTDKLIF. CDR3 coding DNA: TGTGCTTACGCCAACGCCTGTGGTACCGATAAACTCATCTTT.

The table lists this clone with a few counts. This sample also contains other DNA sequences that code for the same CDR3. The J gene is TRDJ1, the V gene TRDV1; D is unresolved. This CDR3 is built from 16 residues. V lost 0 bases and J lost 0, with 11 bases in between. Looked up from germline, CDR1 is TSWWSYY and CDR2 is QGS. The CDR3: CALGELGLPYTDKLIF. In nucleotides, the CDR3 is TGTGCTCTTGGGGAACTCGGGCTACCGTACACCGATAAACTCATCTTT.

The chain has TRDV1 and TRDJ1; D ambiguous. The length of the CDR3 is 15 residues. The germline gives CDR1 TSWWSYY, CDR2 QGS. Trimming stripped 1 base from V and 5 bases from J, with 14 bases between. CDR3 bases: TGTGCTCTTGGGGAACGGGGCCCGCTCTGGGATAAACTCATCTTT. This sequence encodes CALGERGPLWDKLIF.

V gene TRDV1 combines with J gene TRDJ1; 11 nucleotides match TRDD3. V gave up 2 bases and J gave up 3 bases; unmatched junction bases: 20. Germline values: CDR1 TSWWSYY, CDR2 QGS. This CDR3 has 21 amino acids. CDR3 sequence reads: CALGEGLRLRPTGGYADKLIF. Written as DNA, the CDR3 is TGTGCTCTTGGGGAAGGTTTGCGCCTTCGCCCTACTGGGGGATATGCCGATAAACTCATCTTT.

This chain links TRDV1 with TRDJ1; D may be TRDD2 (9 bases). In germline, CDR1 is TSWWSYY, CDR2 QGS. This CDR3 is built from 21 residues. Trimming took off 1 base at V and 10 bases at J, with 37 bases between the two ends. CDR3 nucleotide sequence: TGTGCTCTTGGGGAACAAACCCTTCCTACGAGGAATGTACTGGGGGCTACTAGACTCATCTTT. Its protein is CALGEQTLPTRNVLGATRLIF.

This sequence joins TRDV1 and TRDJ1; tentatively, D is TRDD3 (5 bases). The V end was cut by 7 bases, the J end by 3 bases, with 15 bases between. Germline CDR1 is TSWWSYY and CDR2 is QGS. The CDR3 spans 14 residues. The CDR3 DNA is TGTGCTCTTGAGGGCTGGGACCACTCCGATAAACTCATCTTT. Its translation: CALEGWDHSDKLIF.

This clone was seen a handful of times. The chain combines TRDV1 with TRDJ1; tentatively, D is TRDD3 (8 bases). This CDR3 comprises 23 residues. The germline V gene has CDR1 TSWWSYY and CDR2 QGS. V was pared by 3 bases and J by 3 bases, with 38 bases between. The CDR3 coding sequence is TGTGCTCTTGGGGAGACCCCTTCCTCCCCATATTTGTACTGGGGGCCGCAGGCCGATAAACTCATCTTT. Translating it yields CALGETPSSPYLYWGPQADKLIF.

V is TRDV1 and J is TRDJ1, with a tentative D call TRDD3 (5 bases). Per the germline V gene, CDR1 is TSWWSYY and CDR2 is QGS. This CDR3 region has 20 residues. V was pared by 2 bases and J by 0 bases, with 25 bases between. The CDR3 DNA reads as TGTGCTCTTGGGGAAACGTCGGGGCTGTTACACGGGGGGTACACCGATAAACTCATCTTT. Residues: CALGETSGLLHGGYTDKLIF.